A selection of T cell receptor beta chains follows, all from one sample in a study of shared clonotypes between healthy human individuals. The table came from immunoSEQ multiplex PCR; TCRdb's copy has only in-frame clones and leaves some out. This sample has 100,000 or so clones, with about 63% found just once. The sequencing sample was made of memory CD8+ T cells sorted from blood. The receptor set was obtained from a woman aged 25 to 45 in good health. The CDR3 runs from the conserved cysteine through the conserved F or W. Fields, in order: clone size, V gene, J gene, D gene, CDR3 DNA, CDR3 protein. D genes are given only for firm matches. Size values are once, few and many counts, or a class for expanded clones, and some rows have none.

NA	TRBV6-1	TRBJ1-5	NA	TGTGCCAGCAGTGAGATTGTAGACAGTGGCAATCAGCCCCAGCATTTT	CASSEIVDSGNQPQHF
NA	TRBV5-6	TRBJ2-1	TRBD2	TGTGCCAGCAGCTTCCGCGGGAGGAGGGTGGACAATGAGCAGTTCTTC	CASSFRGRRVDNEQFF
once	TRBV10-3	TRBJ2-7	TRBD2	TGTGCCATCAGTGCAGCGGGGAGCTCCTACGAGCAGTACTTC	CAISAAGSSYEQYF
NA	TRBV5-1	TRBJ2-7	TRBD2	TGCGCCAGCAGCTTGCGAACTAGCGGCTACGAGCAGTACTTC	CASSLRTSGYEQYF
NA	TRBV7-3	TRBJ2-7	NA	TGTGCCAGCAGCTTAGACCACTCCTACGAGCAGTACTTC	CASSLDHSYEQYF
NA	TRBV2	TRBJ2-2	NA	TGTGCCAGCAGTCCAGAACAGGGATTTGAGGGGGAGCTGTTTTTT	CASSPEQGFEGELFF
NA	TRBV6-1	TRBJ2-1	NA	TGTGCCAGCAGTGACGGGGCGGCAGACTACAATGAGCAGTTCTTC	CASSDGAADYNEQFF
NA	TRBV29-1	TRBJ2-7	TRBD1	TGCAGCGCCGGGACAGGGGAATACGCCGAGCAGTACTTC	CSAGTGEYAEQYF
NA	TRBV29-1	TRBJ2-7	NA	TGCAGCGTTGAGGATAGTAGCGTCTACGAGCAGTACTTC	CSVEDSSVYEQYF
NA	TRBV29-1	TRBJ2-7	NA	TGCAGCGTTGAAATTGGGGGGCCGACCTACGAGCAGTACTTC	CSVEIGGPTYEQYF
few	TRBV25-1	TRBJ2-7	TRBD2	TGTGCCAGCAGTGAGAGGGCGGGAGGGCCAGACGAGCAGTACTTC	CASSERAGGPDEQYF
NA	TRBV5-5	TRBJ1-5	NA	TGTGCCAGCAGCTTCCAGGGCAGGGATCAGCCCCAGCATTTT	CASSFQGRDQPQHF
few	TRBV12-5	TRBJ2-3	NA	TGTGCTAGTGGCTTACCAGGGGATGATATAGATACGCAGTATTTT	CASGLPGDDIDTQYF
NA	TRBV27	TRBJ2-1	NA	TGTGCCAGCAGTTTAAGGCCTAGCTTCGACTCCTACAATGAGCAGTTCTTC	CASSLRPSFDSYNEQFF
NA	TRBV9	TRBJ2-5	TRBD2	TGTGCCAGCAGCCCAAGGACTAGCGGGAGGGAGACCCAGTACTTC	CASSPRTSGRETQYF
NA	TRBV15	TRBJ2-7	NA	TGTGCCACCAGCAGAGGAACCTCTCTAGGAGGGCGAGAGCAGTACTTC	CATSRGTSLGGREQYF
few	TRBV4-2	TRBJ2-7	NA	TGTGCCAGCAGCTTAGGCGGATACGAGCAGTACTTC	CASSLGGYEQYF